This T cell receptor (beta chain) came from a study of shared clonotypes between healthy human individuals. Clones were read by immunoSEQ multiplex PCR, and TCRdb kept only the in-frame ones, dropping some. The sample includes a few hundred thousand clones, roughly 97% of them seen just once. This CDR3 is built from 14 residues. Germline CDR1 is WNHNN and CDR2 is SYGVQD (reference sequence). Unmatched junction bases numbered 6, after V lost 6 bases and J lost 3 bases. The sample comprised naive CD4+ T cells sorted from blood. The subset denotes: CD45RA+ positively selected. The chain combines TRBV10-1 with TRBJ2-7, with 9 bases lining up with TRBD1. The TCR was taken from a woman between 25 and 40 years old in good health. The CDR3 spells CASRVGQGLYEQYF. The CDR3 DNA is TGCGCCAGCAGGGTGGGACAGGGCCTCTACGAGCAGTACTTC.